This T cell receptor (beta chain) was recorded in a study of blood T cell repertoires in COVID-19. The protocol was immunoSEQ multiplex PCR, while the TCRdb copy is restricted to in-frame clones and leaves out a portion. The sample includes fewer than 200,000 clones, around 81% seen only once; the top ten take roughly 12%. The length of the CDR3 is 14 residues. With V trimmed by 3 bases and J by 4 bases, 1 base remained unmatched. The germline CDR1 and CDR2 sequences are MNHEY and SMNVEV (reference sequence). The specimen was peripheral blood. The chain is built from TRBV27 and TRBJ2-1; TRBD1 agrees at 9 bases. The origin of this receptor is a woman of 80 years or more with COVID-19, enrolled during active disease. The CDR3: CASSLGTGYNEQFF. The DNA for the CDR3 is TGTGCCAGCAGTTTGGGGACAGGGTACAATGAGCAGTTCTTC.